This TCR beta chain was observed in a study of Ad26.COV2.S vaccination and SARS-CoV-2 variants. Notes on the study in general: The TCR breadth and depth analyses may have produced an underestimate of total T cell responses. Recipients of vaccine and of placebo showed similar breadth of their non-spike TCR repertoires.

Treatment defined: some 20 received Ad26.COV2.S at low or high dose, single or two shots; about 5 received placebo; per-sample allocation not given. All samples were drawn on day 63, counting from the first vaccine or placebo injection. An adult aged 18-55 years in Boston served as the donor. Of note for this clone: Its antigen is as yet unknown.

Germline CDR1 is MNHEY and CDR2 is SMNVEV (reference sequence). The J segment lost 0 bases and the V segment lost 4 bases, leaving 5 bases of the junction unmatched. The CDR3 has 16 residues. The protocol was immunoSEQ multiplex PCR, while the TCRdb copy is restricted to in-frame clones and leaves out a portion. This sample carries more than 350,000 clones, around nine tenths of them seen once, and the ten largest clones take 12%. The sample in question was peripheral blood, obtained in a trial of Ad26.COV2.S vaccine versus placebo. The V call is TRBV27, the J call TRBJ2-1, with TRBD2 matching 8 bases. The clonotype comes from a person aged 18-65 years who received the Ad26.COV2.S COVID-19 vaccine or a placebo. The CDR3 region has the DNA TGTGCCAGCAGTTCCTTAGCGGGGTTCTCCTACAATGAGCAGTTCTTC. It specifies CASSSLAGFSYNEQFF.